Below, 31 T cell receptor beta chains from the same sample are listed, as sequenced in a study of T-cell reconstitution after alpha-beta-depleted transplantation in children. The TCRbeta library incorporated unique molecular identifiers. TCRdb passed the PCR reads through MiXCR, listing each CDR3 protein once. The table includes around 450,000 distinct CDR3 sequences, about 10% detected once. Here the sequenced sample was PBMCs, taken before TCRalphabeta/CD19-depleted stem cell transplant. The receptors derive from a child between 2 and 9 years old with inherited bone marrow failure, due to receive a stem cell transplant.

For the CDR3, the DNA is TGCAGTGCTCCGCTTCGGGGTTTCTACGAGCAGTACTTC. Protein: CSAPLRGFYEQYF. The J gene is TRBJ2-7, the V gene TRBV20-1; D might be TRBD2 (5 bases). Germline lookup yields CDR1 DFQATT and CDR2 SNEGSKA (reference sequence). V was cut by 5 bases and J by 3 bases, with 14 bases left in between. The CDR3 loop spans 13 amino acids.

This clonotype was seen a few times. This chain links TRBV5-6 with TRBJ2-6; D not certain. V lost 0 bases and J lost 4, with 8 bases in between. Per the germline V gene, CDR1 is SGHDT and CDR2 is YYEEEE. The CDR3 contains 15 residues. CDR3 in amino acids: CASSLVGQGANVLTF. The CDR3 DNA reads as TGTGCCAGCAGCTTGGTAGGCCAAGGGGCCAACGTCCTGACTTTC. The variable domain in full, with the rest retrieved from reference TRBV5-6 and TRBJ2-6, is DAGVTQSPTHLIKTRGQQVTLRCSPKSGHDTVSWYQQALGQGPQFIFQYYEEEERQRGNFPDRFSGHQFPNYSSELNVNALLLGDSALYLCASSLVGQGANVLTFGAGSRLTVL.

The chain links TRBV20-1 to TRBJ2-1, with D possibly being TRBD1 or TRBD2 (5 bases each). Germline CDR1 reads DFQATT; CDR2 reads SNEGSKA (reference sequence). V shed 0 bases and J shed 2 bases, with 11 bases lying between them. CDR3 length: 15 amino acids. CDR3 nucleotides: TGCAGTGCTAGAGATACATGGGACCCCTACAATGAGCAGTTCTTC. Amino acids: CSARDTWDPYNEQFF.

This clonotype was seen ten or more times. This rearrangement joins TRBV20-1 to TRBJ2-1; 13 bases are shared with TRBD2. The CDR3 spans 16 residues. The V and J ends lost 5 bases and 0 bases, in that order; junction bases with no gene match: 4. Per germline, CDR1 DFQATT and CDR2 SNEGSKA (reference sequence). CDR3 coding DNA: TGCAGTGCTCTAGGGACTAGCGGGAACTCCTACAATGAGCAGTTCTTC. Amino acids: CSALGTSGNSYNEQFF.

The chain uses TRBV20-1 and TRBJ1-5, with 9 bases aligning to TRBD1. The CDR3 consists of 20 residues. Looked up from germline, CDR1 is DFQATT and CDR2 is SNEGSKA (reference sequence). The CDR3 is CSRAGGGRQGEEDSNQPQHF. The CDR3 bases are TGCAGCCGGGCGGGGGGCGGTCGACAGGGGGAAGAGGATAGCAATCAGCCCCAGCATTTT.

This clonotype occurred many times. The gene calls are TRBV27 and TRBJ1-1; the D gene is possibly TRBD1 (5 bases). The V and J ends lost 7 bases and 3 bases respectively, with 21 bases between them. The length of the CDR3 is 16 residues. Germline CDR1 MNHEY, CDR2 SMNVEV (reference sequence). The CDR3 sequence: CASNGGSGRNYTEAFF. In DNA, the CDR3 is TGTGCCAGCAATGGGGGGTCCGGGCGGAATTACACTGAAGCTTTCTTT.

The rearrangement joins TRBV27 to TRBJ2-2, with a weak D call TRBD1 (5 bases). Deletions cut 6 bases from V and 1 base from J, with 12 bases between. This CDR3 contains 15 residues. Looked up from germline, CDR1 is MNHEY and CDR2 is SMNVEV (reference sequence). CDR3 sequence (DNA): TGTGCCAGCAGCCATGGGGCCAAGAACACCGGGGAGCTGTTTTTT. Translated: CASSHGAKNTGELFF.

This clonotype occurred many times. The V call is TRBV9, the J call TRBJ2-1; 7 bases fit TRBD2. The ends lost 2 bases at V and 4 bases at J; junction bases unmatched: 9. CDR1 is SGDLS and CDR2 is YYNGEE in the germline V gene. This CDR3 comprises 16 residues. CDR3 bases: TGTGCCAGCAGCGTCCTTAGGGAGGGCCGTTACAATGAGCAGTTCTTC. Protein sequence: CASSVLREGRYNEQFF.

This clonotype was seen repeatedly, ten times or more. This chain links TRBV20-1 with TRBJ2-1; 15 positions match TRBD2. V shed 5 bases and J 10 bases; nucleotides not matched to a gene: 6. Germline V gives CDR1 DFQATT, CDR2 SNEGSKA (reference sequence). CDR3 length: 14 residues. The CDR3 region has the DNA TGCAGTGCTCTCGGACTAGCGGGAGGGCTAGAGCAGTTCTTC. Translating it yields CSALGLAGGLEQFF.

This clonotype was counted many times. This rearrangement joins TRBV20-1 to TRBJ1-5; possible D gene TRBD1, 6 bases. Trimming took off 3 bases at V and 6 bases at J, with 12 bases between the two ends. CDR1 is DFQATT, CDR2 SNEGSKA, per germline (reference sequence). This CDR3 has 13 residues. The CDR3 sequence is CSASPEGGQPQHF. For the CDR3, the DNA is TGCAGTGCTAGCCCCGAGGGGGGTCAGCCCCAGCATTTT.

This clonotype was observed many times. J is TRBJ2-1 and V is TRBV7-9; TRBD2 matches at 9 bases. The V and J ends lost 0 bases and 9 bases, in that order; junction bases with no gene match: 6. Per germline, CDR1 SEHNR and CDR2 FQNEAQ (reference sequence). The CDR3 runs to 15 residues. CDR3 in DNA: TGTGCCAGCAGCTTAGCTAGCGGGAGACTTTTTGAGCAGTTCTTC. As protein: CASSLASGRLFEQFF.

Ten or more counts support this clonotype. The gene calls are TRBV20-1 and TRBJ2-1; D gene unclear. This CDR3 spans 14 amino acids. V lost 2 bases and J lost 0, with 8 bases in between. Germline V CDR1 and CDR2: DFQATT, SNEGSKA (reference sequence). The CDR3 nucleotides read TGCAGTGCTAGATACATCAGCTCCTACAATGAGCAGTTCTTC. This encodes CSARYISSYNEQFF.

The gene calls are TRBV23-1 and TRBJ1-2, with D maybe TRBD1 (5 bases). TRBV23-1 is an ORF for which the function is uncertain. CDR3 length equals 15 residues. V was pared by 4 bases and J by 7 bases, with 19 bases between. The CDR3 DNA reads TGCGCCAGCAGTCCGCTAGAGGGGCAGGCTTTTGGCTACACCTTC. Translating it yields CASSPLEGQAFGYTF.

This chain joins TRBV18 and TRBJ1-1, with 9 bases that match TRBD1. This CDR3 is 16 amino acids long. Germline V gene data show CDR1 as KGHSH and CDR2 as LQKENI. Trimming at V came to 0 bases and at J to 0 bases, leaving 2 bases not matched to a gene. This CDR3 is CASSPPGQGLNTEAFF. The CDR3 DNA follows: TGTGCCAGCTCACCACCGGGACAGGGACTGAACACTGAAGCTTTCTTT.

The CDR3 DNA reads as TGTGCCAGCAGTTTACGCTCACCCCTCCACTTT. It encodes CASSLRSPLHF. The J gene is TRBJ1-6, the V gene TRBV28; D unresolved. The CDR3 totals 11 residues. The germline V and J ends were trimmed by 2 bases and 10 bases, with 3 bases remaining between them. The germline V gene encodes CDR1 MDHEN and CDR2 SYDVKM.

Many counts were recorded for this clonotype. The chain employs TRBV4-3 and TRBJ2-7; 10 bases line up with TRBD1. This CDR3 comprises 16 residues. V was clipped by 0 bases and J by 2 bases; unmatched bases: 4. Germline-derived CDR1 and CDR2 are LGHNA and YSLEER. This CDR3 reads CASSQDWGTGAYEQYF. CDR3 nucleotide sequence: TGCGCCAGCAGCCAAGATTGGGGGACAGGGGCCTACGAGCAGTACTTC.

This clonotype was seen only a few times. The chain links TRBV4-3 to TRBJ2-7; D gene unclear. This CDR3 contains 17 residues. Trimming took 0 bases from V and 2 from J, leaving 17 bases between them. Germline CDR1 reads LGHNA; CDR2 reads YSLEER. CDR3 sequence: CASSQDIGVEFPYEQYF. The CDR3 region has the DNA TGCGCCAGCAGCCAAGATATAGGTGTTGAGTTCCCCTACGAGCAGTACTTC.

This clonotype was seen many times. As DNA, the CDR3 is TGCAGTGCTAGGACAGGGCCCCAAGAGACCCAGTACTTC. Its translation is CSARTGPQETQYF. The V call is TRBV20-1, the J call TRBJ2-5; 7 bases are shared with TRBD1. Germline CDR1 is DFQATT and CDR2 is SNEGSKA (reference sequence). CDR3 length: 13 residues. The junction had 2 bases not matched to a gene; V was cut back by 3 bases and J by 1 base.

The chain links TRBV20-1 to TRBJ2-7; no clear D gene. This CDR3 comprises 14 residues. With 2 bases removed from V and 0 bases from J, the gap between germline ends came to 11 bases. From germline, CDR1 is DFQATT and CDR2 SNEGSKA (reference sequence). CDR3 coding DNA: TGCAGTGCTAGACTAGGCCAAAGCTCCTACGAGCAGTACTTC. Translating it yields CSARLGQSSYEQYF.

This clonotype was observed at least ten times. The chain has TRBV4-3 and TRBJ2-2; D is ambiguous. V was clipped by 0 bases and J by 8 bases, with 10 bases between them. This CDR3 spans 14 amino acids. Germline loops: CDR1 LGHNA, CDR2 YSLEER. The CDR3 DNA is TGCGCCAGCAGCCAAGAGGATGTGAGGGGGGAGCTGTTTTTT. Translating it yields CASSQEDVRGELFF.

This clonotype was seen many times. The V gene is TRBV5-5, the J gene TRBJ1-1; no clear D. This CDR3 has 15 amino acids. Per germline, CDR1 SGHKS and CDR2 YYEKEE (reference sequence). V lost 0 bases and J lost 1, with 10 bases in between. The DNA of the CDR3 is TGTGCCAGCAGCTTGGCCCCGCAGTCGAACACTGAAGCTTTCTTT. Protein product: CASSLAPQSNTEAFF.

This clonotype was observed a single time. This sequence joins TRBV28 and TRBJ2-7, with TRBD1 as a possible D gene (5 bases). The CDR3 length is 13 residues. Germline V CDR1 and CDR2: MDHEN, SYDVKM. With 7 bases removed from V and 1 base from J, the gap between germline ends came to 11 bases. The CDR3 loop reads CASTDSVSYEQYF. The CDR3 nucleotides are TGTGCCAGCACTGACAGTGTGTCCTACGAGCAGTACTTC.

The chain recombines TRBV7-2 with TRBJ2-7; D is possibly TRBD2 (7 bases). CDR3 length: 13 amino acids. Germline lookup yields CDR1 SGHTA and CDR2 FQGNSA. The V end lost 7 bases, the J end lost 3 bases, and 13 bases lay between the germline ends. CDR3 DNA: TGTGCCAGCAACCTAAGGGGGGGCTACGAGCAGTACTTC. Its protein product is CASNLRGGYEQYF.

Ten or more counts support this clonotype. The V and J genes are TRBV28 and TRBJ1-4, with 7 bases identical to TRBD1. There are 14 residues in the CDR3. V shed 1 base and J 6 bases; nucleotides not matched to a gene: 2. Germline CDR1 reads MDHEN; CDR2 reads SYDVKM. CDR3 DNA: TGTGCCAGCAGTTTATCAGGGGGAGATGAAAAACTGTTTTTT. This gives the protein CASSLSGGDEKLFF.

The gene calls are TRBV12-3 or TRBV12-4 and TRBJ2-1, with D perhaps TRBD2 (6 bases). The CDR3 is 11 residues long. The ends were cut back, 5 bases at V and 12 bases at J, with 11 bases in the middle. CDR3: CASSRRDSQFF. The CDR3, as DNA: TGTGCCAGCAGTCGCCGGGACTCGCAGTTCTTC.

This clonotype was detected ten times or more. This chain connects TRBV25-1 to TRBJ2-1, with D possibly being TRBD1 (5 bases). The CDR3 sequence is 14 residues long. Germline assignment: CDR1 MGHDK and CDR2 SYGVNS. V dropped 2 bases and J dropped 5 bases, with 10 bases sitting between them. The CDR3 is CASSEGAAHNEQFF. The CDR3 DNA reads as TGTGCCAGCAGTGAAGGGGCCGCTCACAATGAGCAGTTCTTC.

This clonotype was observed at least ten times. The chain combines TRBV27 with TRBJ2-7; 9 nucleotides match TRBD1. Germline assignment: CDR1 MNHEY and CDR2 SMNVEV (reference sequence). V shed 5 bases, J shed 7 bases, and the junction held 9 bases outside the gene matches. This CDR3 has 14 amino acids. The CDR3 bases are TGTGCCAGCAGTATTATACAGGGGGCGCAGGAGCAGTACTTC. Protein product: CASSIIQGAQEQYF.

Only one count was recorded for this clonotype. Because the CDR3 is missing its conserved closing phenylalanine or tryptophan, this is likely a read error. The chain employs TRBV10-2 and TRBJ2-3, with TRBD2 matching over 11 bases. Germline V gene sequence: CDR1 WSHSY, CDR2 SAAADI. The CDR3 length is 16 residues. With V trimmed by 8 bases and J by 3 bases, 10 bases remained unmatched. The CDR3 bases are TGCGCCAGCCACCGAATAGCGGGAGGGCGGACAGATACGCAGTATCTT. Amino acids: CASHRIAGGRTDTQYL.

This rearrangement joins TRBV24-1 to TRBJ2-2; D could derive from TRBD1 or TRBD2 (5 bases each). There are 14 residues in the CDR3. From germline, CDR1 is KGHDR and CDR2 SFDVKD. The ends were cut back, 3 bases at V and 6 bases at J, with 10 bases in the middle. The DNA of the CDR3 is TGTGCCACCAGTGATCTGAGGGGTCCCGGGGAGCTGTTTTTT. Amino acid sequence: CATSDLRGPGELFF.

The sample holds a few counts of this clonotype. The gene calls are TRBV5-6 and TRBJ2-5; D remains unclear. The CDR3 is 13 amino acids. Germline CDR1 is SGHDT and CDR2 is YYEEEE. V lost 1 base, J lost 5 bases, and 9 bases lay in between. The CDR3 sequence is CASSLNPDETQYF. Here the CDR3 DNA reads TGTGCCAGCAGCTTGAATCCTGACGAGACCCAGTACTTC.

This clonotype showed up many times. The chain uses TRBV12-3 or TRBV12-4 and TRBJ2-7; unclear D gene. This CDR3 region has 13 residues. The V and J ends lost 3 bases and 4 bases respectively, with 10 bases between them. The CDR3 here is CASSFPGWYEQYF. The CDR3, as DNA: TGTGCCAGCAGTTTCCCAGGTTGGTACGAGCAGTACTTC.